One and the same sample provided the 26 T cell receptor beta chains below, sequenced in a study of cytomegalovirus exposure and HLA in healthy donors. It was with 60 Vbeta and 13 Jbeta primers that the PCR ran. Generated by immunoSEQ multiplex PCR, the TCRdb table keeps only in-frame clones and is missing some. The repertoire holds more than 150,000 clones, with less than 90% as singletons. Sequenced: PBMCs. The receptors shown here come from a girl under three years old in good health and CMV-seronegative.

The chain carries TRBV7-2 and TRBJ2-5; TRBD1 matches 7 bases. CDR1 and CDR2 (germline): SGHTA, FQGNSA. The junction had 7 bases not matched to a gene; V was cut back by 4 bases and J by 2 bases. The CDR3 loop spans 15 amino acids. CDR3 amino acids: CASSWGTADQETQYF. The DNA of the CDR3 is TGTGCCAGCAGCTGGGGGACAGCCGATCAAGAGACCCAGTACTTC.

The rearrangement links TRBV15 to TRBJ1-2; 7 bases map to TRBD1. V lost 1 base, J lost 3 bases, and 8 bases stayed unmatched. Germline CDR1 reads LNHNV; CDR2 reads YYDKDF (reference sequence). This CDR3 is built from 16 residues. The CDR3 DNA reads as TGTGCCACCAGCAGAGCCGCCGACAGGGCCCACTATGGCTACACCTTC. Protein sequence: CATSRAADRAHYGYTF.

The chain is built from TRBV27 and TRBJ1-2; D gene uncertain. V dropped 6 bases and J dropped 2 bases, with 7 bases sitting between them. Germline assignment: CDR1 MNHEY and CDR2 SMNVEV (reference sequence). CDR3 size: 12 residues. CDR3 sequence: CASRGRNYGYTF. CDR3 nucleotide sequence: TGTGCCAGCAGGGGCAGAAACTATGGCTACACCTTC.

The V call is TRBV6-6, the J call TRBJ1-1; a weak D match, TRBD1 (6 bases). There are 12 residues in the CDR3. CDR1 MNHNY and CDR2 SVGAGI come from the germline V gene (reference sequence). V lost 9 bases and J lost 8, with 16 bases in between. This chain's CDR3 is CASLQGGTEAFF. CDR3 in DNA: TGTGCCAGTCTACAGGGTGGCACGGAAGCTTTCTTT.

The chain's CDR3 is CASSGGLGYEQYF. As DNA, the CDR3 is TGTGCCAGCAGTGGAGGGTTGGGCTACGAGCAGTACTTC. The J gene is TRBJ2-7, the V gene TRBV6-1, with D possibly TRBD2 on 5 matching bases. Germline V gene data show CDR1 as MNHNS and CDR2 as SASEGT. This CDR3 is 13 amino acids long. V lost 4 bases, J lost 3 bases, and 10 bases lay in between.

J is TRBJ2-1 and V is TRBV20-1, with D hard to call. CDR1 is DFQATT, CDR2 SNEGSKA, per germline (reference sequence). V dropped 6 bases and J dropped 10 bases, with 10 bases sitting between them. The CDR3 consists of 10 residues. CDR3: CSALSREQFF. DNA for the CDR3: TGCAGTGCCCTTTCGCGGGAGCAGTTCTTC.

This clone came up once. J is TRBJ2-2 and V is TRBV11-3; 8 nucleotides agree with TRBD2. This CDR3 comprises 15 residues. CDR1 is SGHNT and CDR2 is YENEEA in the germline V gene. Losses at the gene ends were 1 base for V and 7 bases for J; bases not matched to a gene: 5. This CDR3 reads CASSLASGGHGELFF. As DNA, the CDR3 is TGTGCCAGCAGCTTAGCCAGCGGGGGACACGGGGAGCTGTTTTTT.

The gene calls are TRBV5-5 and TRBJ1-2, with no clear D. V was cut by 4 bases and J by 2 bases, with 15 bases left in between. This CDR3 is built from 15 residues. The germline V gene has CDR1 SGHKS and CDR2 YYEKEE (reference sequence). CDR3 DNA sequence: TGTGCCAGCAGCGCAGGACTTGGGTTGAACTATGGCTACACCTTC. Encoded protein: CASSAGLGLNYGYTF.

V gene TRBV7-9 combines with J gene TRBJ1-1; D may be TRBD1 (5 bases). Trimming left V 5 bases short and J 4 bases short, with 14 bases between. CDR1 SEHNR and CDR2 FQNEAQ come from the germline V gene (reference sequence). The CDR3 consists of 14 residues. In nucleotides, the CDR3 is TGTGCCAGCAGCGCCCTGCTTGACAGCACTGAAGCTTTCTTT. Translation: CASSALLDSTEAFF.

The rearrangement uses TRBV10-1 and TRBJ1-4; TRBD1 aligns across 10 bases. V shed 4 bases and J 10 bases; nucleotides not matched to a gene: 9. This CDR3 has 15 residues. Germline V lookup: CDR1 WNHNN, CDR2 SYGVQD (reference sequence). CDR3 DNA: TGCGCCAGCAGTGTTCATGACAGGGGGCCTGTAAAACTGTTTTTT. Translated: CASSVHDRGPVKLFF.

This clone was found once. The chain has TRBV6-1 and TRBJ2-1; 9 positions agree with TRBD2. Losses at the gene ends were 2 bases for V and 7 bases for J; bases not matched to a gene: 3. Germline assignment: CDR1 MNHNS and CDR2 SASEGT. The CDR3 length is 14 residues. The CDR3 bases are TGTGCCAGCAGTGAACGGCGGGGGGGTAATGAGCAGTTCTTC. Translated: CASSERRGGNEQFF.

The gene calls are TRBV5-1 and TRBJ2-3; D might be TRBD1 (6 bases). This CDR3 has 14 amino acids. V dropped 4 bases and J dropped 3 bases, with 12 bases sitting between them. CDR1 is SGHRS and CDR2 is YFSETQ in the germline V gene. CDR3 sequence reads: CASSPRTETDTQYF. The CDR3 DNA follows: TGCGCCAGCAGCCCACGGACAGAAACAGATACGCAGTATTTT. Based on the CDR3 plus reference TRBV5-1 and TRBJ2-3, the full variable domain is KAGVTQTPRYLIKTRGQQVTLSCSPISGHRSVSWYQQTPGQGLQFLFEYFSETQRNKGNFPGRFSGRQFSNSRSEMNVSTLELGDSALYLCASSPRTETDTQYFGPGTRLTVL.

The chain uses TRBV7-2 and TRBJ1-5; no definite D call. The CDR3 consists of 13 residues. V lost 0 bases to trimming and J lost 3 bases, with 3 bases between them. Germline-derived CDR1 and CDR2 are SGHTA and FQGNSA. In nucleotides, the CDR3 is TGTGCCAGCAGCTTAGCCCACAATCAGCCCCAGCATTTT. Translating it yields CASSLAHNQPQHF.

Regarding this clone: The germline gene is not matched at one end of the junction; a read error may be the cause. This rearrangement joins TRBV25-1 to TRBJ1-1, with D unresolved. In germline, CDR1 is MGHDK, CDR2 SYGVNS. CDR3 length: 14 amino acids. CDR3 in DNA: TGTGCCAGCATTGAAACCAAGGAACCATTGCGGGCTTTCTTT. This translates into CASIETKEPLRAFF.

The V gene is TRBV5-4, the J gene TRBJ1-2, with 8 bases matching TRBD1. Losses at the gene ends were 4 bases for V and 4 bases for J; bases not matched to a gene: 12. The CDR3 runs to 16 residues. The germline V gene encodes CDR1 SGHNT and CDR2 YYREEE (reference sequence). Here the CDR3 reads CASSPDWTGWGYGYTF. The CDR3, as DNA: TGTGCCAGCAGCCCGGACTGGACAGGGTGGGGCTATGGCTACACCTTC.

This clone was found a few times. One end of the junction is discordant with germline, which a read error may explain. The rearrangement joins TRBV2 to TRBJ2-7; the match to TRBD2 covers 10 bases. Looked up from germline, CDR1 is SNHLY and CDR2 is FYNNEI. This CDR3 contains 14 residues. The CDR3 protein is CASREGTSAYEQYF. The CDR3 DNA sequence: TGTGCCAGCAGAGAAGGGACTAGCGCCTACGAGCAGTACTTC.

The V call is TRBV10-3, the J call TRBJ1-3; the D is unclear. From germline, CDR1 is ENHRY and CDR2 SYGVKD. This CDR3 region has 15 residues. V dropped 4 bases and J dropped 0 bases, with 10 bases sitting between them. CDR3 nucleotide sequence: TGTGCCATCAGTGGCACAGACACCTCTGGAAACACCATATATTTT. Its protein is CAISGTDTSGNTIYF.

J is TRBJ2-1 and V is TRBV10-3; TRBD2 matches at 14 bases. This CDR3 contains 16 residues. The germline CDR1 and CDR2 sequences are ENHRY and SYGVKD. V lost 0 bases, J lost 7 bases, and 2 bases stayed unmatched. The CDR3 DNA is TGTGCCATCAGTGAGTCTAGGACTAGCGGGGGGAATGAGCAGTTCTTC. Its translation is CAISESRTSGGNEQFF.

V and J are TRBV9 and TRBJ1-2, with D possibly TRBD1 on 6 matching bases. Germline CDR1 SGDLS, CDR2 YYNGEE. V lost 0 bases, J lost 4 bases, and 16 bases lay in between. The CDR3 totals 16 residues. The CDR3, as DNA: TGTGCCAGCAGCGTAGTTTCTGGGGGCGCGATCTATGGCTACACCTTC. Protein product: CASSVVSGGAIYGYTF.

CDR3 in amino acids: CASSVGPRRTSIHTGELFF. The CDR3 bases are TGTGCCAGCAGCGTAGGCCCCCGGCGGACTAGCATTCACACCGGGGAGCTGTTTTTT. The chain carries TRBV9 and TRBJ2-2; 8 bases are shared with TRBD2. This CDR3 region has 19 residues. V lost 0 bases, J lost 3 bases, and 13 bases stayed unmatched. Germline CDR1 and CDR2: SGDLS and YYNGEE.

V usage is TRBV6-5 and J usage is TRBJ1-2, with D perhaps TRBD1 (6 bases). V was cut by 2 bases and J by 3 bases, with 13 bases left in between. Germline V lookup: CDR1 MNHEY, CDR2 SVGAGI. This CDR3 contains 15 residues. The CDR3 DNA reads as TGTGCCAGCAGTTACAGTGAGACAGGCCACTATGGCTACACCTTC. Translating it yields CASSYSETGHYGYTF.

Only a few counts were recorded for this clone. The rearrangement uses TRBV9 and TRBJ2-1; maybe TRBD2 (6 bases). CDR1 and CDR2 from the germline V gene are SGDLS and YYNGEE. Deletions cut 0 bases from V and 9 bases from J, with 16 bases between. This CDR3 comprises 15 residues. CDR3 in DNA: TGTGCCAGCAGCGTAGGAGTTTGGGGGGTAATTGAGCAGTTCTTC. Amino acid sequence: CASSVGVWGVIEQFF. Together with reference TRBV9 and TRBJ2-1, the CDR3 gives the full variable domain: DSGVTQTPKHLITATGQRVTLRCSPRSGDLSVYWYQQSLDQGLQFLIQYYNGEERAKGNILERFSAQQFPDLHSELNLSSLELGDSALYFCASSVGVWGVIEQFFGPGTRLTVL.

The chain has TRBV7-2 and TRBJ1-5; a possible D gene is TRBD1 (6 bases). The CDR3 loop spans 15 amino acids. Trimming left V 5 bases short and J 0 bases short, with 11 bases between. Germline CDR1 is SGHTA and CDR2 is FQGNSA. The CDR3 is CASSPDRHSNQPQHF. The CDR3 nucleotides read TGTGCCAGCAGCCCCGACAGGCATAGCAATCAGCCCCAGCATTTT.

As to this clone: In the same sample, other DNA sequences code for this CDR3. The chain couples TRBV2 to TRBJ1-1; D is perhaps TRBD1 (6 bases). The V gene lost 4 bases and the J gene lost 2 bases, with 8 bases spanning the gap. This CDR3 has 13 amino acids. Germline lookup yields CDR1 SNHLY and CDR2 FYNNEI. The CDR3 bases are TGTGCCAGCAGTGTAGGGGGTAACACTGAAGCTTTCTTT. Amino acid sequence: CASSVGGNTEAFF.

The chain carries TRBV29-1 and TRBJ2-7; 9 nucleotides match TRBD1. From germline, CDR1 is SQVTM and CDR2 ANQGSEA. The CDR3 is 15 residues long. Germline trimming cut 1 base from V and 2 bases from J; bases unmatched to any gene: 6. The CDR3 spells CSVEGAGTGTYEQYF. CDR3 DNA: TGCAGCGTTGAAGGGGCCGGGACAGGGACCTACGAGCAGTACTTC.

This chain links TRBV30 with TRBJ2-3, with D possibly being TRBD2 (6 bases). Germline V gene sequence: CDR1 GTSNPN, CDR2 SVGIG (reference sequence). The V end lost 8 bases, the J end lost 4 bases, and 16 bases lay between the germline ends. This CDR3 is built from 13 residues. The CDR3 loop is CAGGDFYADTQYF. CDR3 in DNA: TGTGCCGGAGGGGACTTTTATGCAGATACGCAGTATTTT.